This T cell receptor beta chain is drawn from a study of cytomegalovirus exposure and HLA in healthy donors. PCR was performed using 60 Vbeta and 13 Jbeta primers. Produced via immunoSEQ multiplex PCR; TCRdb's table is partial and in-frame only. This repertoire includes about 62,000 clones. The CDR3 totals 14 residues. V dropped 0 bases and J dropped 3 bases, with 6 bases sitting between them. The germline gives CDR1 SGHNT, CDR2 YYREEE (reference sequence). Sequencing input: PBMCs. This TCR derives from a man younger than 45 in good health and CMV-seropositive. The J gene is TRBJ2-2, the V gene TRBV5-4; D remains ambiguous. In DNA, the CDR3 is TGTGCCAGCAGCTTGGAATCTCACACCGGGGAGCTGTTTTTT. The encoded protein is CASSLESHTGELFF.